The 10 T cell receptor beta chains in this list originate from one sample, sequenced in a study of cytomegalovirus exposure and HLA in healthy donors. 60 Vbeta and 13 Jbeta primers were used in PCR. This table comes from immunoSEQ multiplex PCR, and its TCRdb copy is limited to in-frame clones, with some not included. The sample consists of 110,000 to 150,000 clones, 70% to 75% of them appearing once. The sample consisted of PBMCs. Every receptor here comes from a woman aged 40 to 55 in good health and CMV-seronegative.

Only one count was recorded for this clone. One end of the junction varies from germline; a read error may be responsible. The chain joins TRBV7-9 to TRBJ1-3; 10 bases align to TRBD1. The CDR3 loop spans 16 amino acids. CDR1 and CDR2 from the germline V gene are SEHNR and FQNEAQ (reference sequence). CDR3 sequence reads: CSSSARQGAPGNTIYF. The CDR3 coding sequence is TGTTCCAGCAGCGCACGACAGGGGGCTCCTGGAAACACCATATATTTT. Together with reference TRBV7-9 and TRBJ1-3, the CDR3 gives the full variable domain: DTGVSQNPRHKITKRGQNVTFRCDPISEHNRLYWYRQTLGQGPEFLTYFQNEAQLEKSRLLSDRFSAERPKGSFSTLEIQRTEQGDSAMYLCSSSARQGAPGNTIYFGEGSWLTVV.

The chain joins TRBV9 to TRBJ1-2; D gene ambiguous. Germline CDR1 SGDLS, CDR2 YYNGEE. V lost 4 bases to trimming and J lost 1 base, with 11 bases between them. There are 14 residues in the CDR3. The CDR3 loop reads CASSPLTVNYGYTF. CDR3 DNA: TGTGCCAGCAGCCCCCTAACAGTTAACTATGGCTACACCTTC.

This rearrangement joins TRBV6-1 to TRBJ2-3; tentatively, D is TRBD1 (5 bases). This CDR3 has 13 residues. CDR1 and CDR2 from the germline V gene are MNHNS and SASEGT. V was trimmed by 5 bases and J by 8 bases, leaving 14 bases between them. The CDR3 loop reads CASSFREAGTQYF. CDR3 coding DNA: TGTGCCAGCAGTTTCAGGGAAGCCGGTACGCAGTATTTT.

The J gene is TRBJ2-3, the V gene TRBV6-1; possibly TRBD1 for D (5 bases). The CDR3 covers 15 residues. V shed 1 base and J shed 3 bases, with 11 bases lying between them. The germline gives CDR1 MNHNS, CDR2 SASEGT. DNA of the CDR3: TGTGCCAGCAGTGAAGATGCAGGGTGGACAGATACGCAGTATTTT. It yields the protein CASSEDAGWTDTQYF.

The chain carries TRBV28 and TRBJ1-4, with D possibly TRBD1 on 6 matching bases. The CDR3 sequence is 13 residues long. V lost 11 bases to trimming and J lost 8 bases, with 18 bases between them. Germline V gene data show CDR1 as MDHEN and CDR2 as SYDVKM. The CDR3 here is CACTGQFNEKLFF. CDR3 in DNA: TGTGCCTGCACAGGGCAGTTTAACGAAAAACTGTTTTTT.

This clone was observed a handful of times. This chain connects TRBV5-4 to TRBJ2-5, with 14 bases fitting TRBD2. This CDR3 contains 17 residues. CDR1 SGHNT and CDR2 YYREEE come from the germline V gene (reference sequence). Trimming took 4 bases from V and 2 from J; bases not matched to a gene: 7. Here the CDR3 DNA reads TGTGCCAGCAGCGGGGGGACTAGCGGGAGACTACAAGAGACCCAGTACTTC. The encoded protein is CASSGGTSGRLQETQYF.

This clone has only one observation. This chain links TRBV27 with TRBJ1-1; D call uncertain. Trimming took off 5 bases at V and 6 bases at J, with 13 bases between the two ends. Germline V gene data show CDR1 as MNHEY and CDR2 as SMNVEV (reference sequence). The CDR3 has 13 residues. This CDR3 is CASSITQFAEAFF. DNA of the CDR3: TGTGCCAGCAGTATTACACAGTTTGCTGAAGCTTTCTTT.

The chain links TRBV6-1 to TRBJ2-7; TRBD1 aligns across 8 bases. With V trimmed by 7 bases and J by 6 bases, 11 bases remained unmatched. The CDR3 spans 14 residues. Germline CDR1 MNHNS, CDR2 SASEGT. Here the CDR3 DNA reads TGTGCCAGCATCAACAGGGGGACTTTAGGCGAGCAGTACTTC. As protein: CASINRGTLGEQYF.

This sequence joins TRBV14 and TRBJ2-5, with a possible D match to TRBD1 (5 bases). This CDR3 contains 14 residues. Trimming pared 3 bases from V and 0 bases from J, leaving 8 bases between. CDR1 and CDR2 (germline): SGHDN, FVKESK. CDR3 DNA: TGTGCCAGCAGCCACGACAGCCACCAAGAGACCCAGTACTTC. This sequence encodes CASSHDSHQETQYF.

The sample holds a few counts of this clone. This chain links TRBV4-3 with TRBJ1-1; no clear D. CDR1 and CDR2 (germline): LGHNA, YSLEER. Trimming cost V 3 bases and J 1 base, with 12 bases left between them. This CDR3 contains 15 residues. The CDR3 protein is CASSQTEYRNTEAFF. The CDR3 DNA reads TGCGCCAGCAGCCAGACTGAGTACCGGAACACTGAAGCTTTCTTT.